This T cell receptor (beta chain) is drawn from a study of neoadjuvant nivolumab and ipilimumab in lung cancer (TCRdb year 2020). Describing the broader study: Nivolumab was given at 3 mg/kg intravenously on days 1, 15 and 29, and the combination arm added ipilimumab 1 mg/kg on day 1 only. Matched pretherapy and resected tumor pairs were analyzed for seven patients, of whom four received nivolumab and three received nivolumab plus ipilimumab. The primary trial endpoint was the major pathologic response (MPR) rate in the intention-to-treat population in each study arm. A total of roughly 45 patients with operable NSCLC were treated in the trial, with 23 randomized to nivolumab monotherapy and 21 randomized to nivolumab plus ipilimumab. The study compared TCR repertoires in pretherapy (baseline) peripheral blood with TCR repertoires in tumors resected at surgery after neoadjuvant immune checkpoint blockade.

Counted from cysteine to phenylalanine, this CDR3 has 18 amino acids. Of the read, only the CDR3 DNA is kept; its 54 bases are in frame from base 1. CDR1 SGHRS and CDR2 YFSETQ are derived from the germline V gene. V is pruned by 0 bases and J by 2 bases, leaving 7 bases of the junction without a gene match. Library construction relied on the immunoSEQ multiplex PCR assay. The authors processed their data as follows. Richness and clonality were used to summarize the repertoires, and clones that significantly expanded or contracted between pre- and post-therapy samples were identified. Here the immuneACCESS table is served through TCRdb, limited to in-frame sequences with V and J called. Missing clones are a known gap in these copies; in checked studies unresolved V genes cover under half, and the rest lacks a known reason. For V, J and clone size, that table is used; D and trimming come from the DNA. The sample table shows tens of thousands of clones, and approximately 81% are seen once. 20% to 25% of the sample comes from the top ten.

With respect to this clone: Its antigen specificity is not known. Per-base qualities were not stored, and no clone one base away is much larger.

Beyond this particular receptor, the publication reports: A positive correlation was observed between pretherapy blood TCR richness and richness in tumors resected after neoadjuvant therapy (Spearman R of about 0.8). A small number of samples underwent TCR sequencing. Resected tumors had greater TCR richness and clonality than tumor-adjacent uninvolved lung, and increases were observed in more dual-therapy-treated tumors. There was no significant correlation between TCR clonality and pathologic tumor regression, and just a single major-pathologic-response sample was available for the clonality-regression analysis. Tumor T-cell richness and clonality rose from pretherapy to surgery in three of three dual-therapy tumors but in only two of four nivolumab-treated tumors.

The time point label corresponds to: pretherapy, before neoadjuvant immune checkpoint inhibitors. The samples were obtained from NEOSTAR, a phase 2 randomized trial that tested neoadjuvant nivolumab or nivolumab plus ipilimumab, followed by surgery, in operable NSCLC. The TCR originated in an adult with non-small cell lung cancer. This material consisted of peripheral blood, taken before neoadjuvant nivolumab, alone or with ipilimumab. Recombination linked TRBV5-1 to TRBJ2-2; TRBD2 matches 10 bases in the middle. Here is the DNA: TGCGCCAGCAGCTTGGTAGCGGGACTAGCGAGTAACACCGGGGAGCTGTTTTTT. Translated, this is CASSLVAGLASNTGELFF. Supplemented by the reference TRBV5-1 and TRBJ2-2 proteins around the CDR3, the complete variable domain is KAGVTQTPRYLIKTRGQQVTLSCSPISGHRSVSWYQQTPGQGLQFLFEYFSETQRNKGNFPGRFSGRQFSNSRSEMNVSTLELGDSALYLCASSLVAGLASNTGELFFGEGSRLTVL.